These T cell receptor beta chains were read from a single sample in a study of blood T cell repertoires in COVID-19. Generated by immunoSEQ multiplex PCR, the TCRdb table keeps only in-frame clones and is missing some. The sample has fewer than 500,000 clones; approximately 90% are singletons. Source material: peripheral blood. The receptor set was obtained from a young man with COVID-19, enrolled during active disease. Each CDR3 is given with its conserved first and last residue. D genes are given only for firm matches. Only some rows state a clone size, as once, few, many or a class for expanded clones.

D gene	J gene	V gene	clone size	CDR3 protein	CDR3 DNA
NA	TRBJ1-4	TRBV2	NA	CASSDQEKLFF	TGTGCCAGCAGTGACCAGGAAAAACTGTTTTTT
NA	TRBJ2-4	TRBV6-5	NA	CASSPFLAKNIQYF	TGTGCCAGCAGTCCTTTTTTAGCCAAAAACATTCAGTACTTC
NA	TRBJ1-5	TRBV27	NA	CASSLSGAGLDQPQHF	TGTGCCAGCAGTTTATCTGGGGCAGGGTTGGATCAGCCCCAGCATTTT
NA	TRBJ2-7	TRBV5-4	NA	CASSYQGGDEQYF	TGTGCCAGCAGCTACCAAGGAGGGGACGAGCAGTACTTC
TRBD1	TRBJ1-1	TRBV19	NA	CASSPGTGGAFF	TGTGCCAGTAGCCCCGGGACAGGTGGGGCTTTCTTT
NA	TRBJ1-3	TRBV16	NA	CASSQSQSGNTIYF	TGTGCCAGCAGCCAATCACAGTCTGGAAACACCATATATTTT
NA	TRBJ1-2	TRBV27	NA	CASVPWTFNYGYTF	TGTGCCAGCGTCCCCTGGACTTTCAACTATGGCTACACCTTC
NA	TRBJ1-5	TRBV2	NA	CASSVGDNQHF	TGTGCCAGCAGTGTCGGCGACAATCAGCATTTT
TRBD2	TRBJ2-6	TRBV7-9	few	CASSSSLTSGGAGANVLTF	TGTGCCAGCAGCTCTAGCTTGACTAGCGGGGGGGCTGGGGCCAACGTCCTGACTTTC
NA	TRBJ2-2	TRBV6-6	NA	CASSSEANTGELFF	TGTGCCAGCAGTTCCGAGGCGAACACCGGGGAGCTGTTTTTT
TRBD2	TRBJ2-3	TRBV4-1	NA	CASSQAFGEGYTDTQYF	TGCGCCAGCAGCCAAGCGTTCGGGGAGGGATACACAGATACGCAGTATTTT
NA	TRBJ2-1	TRBV19	NA	CASRDGGSYNEQFF	TGTGCCAGTAGGGACGGGGGATCCTACAATGAGCAGTTCTTC
NA	TRBJ2-7	TRBV7-9	NA	CASSLADSQYEQYF	TGTGCCAGCAGCTTAGCAGACAGCCAATACGAGCAGTACTTC
TRBD1	TRBJ2-2	TRBV7-9	NA	CASSLNLGTGGANTGELFF	TGTGCCAGCAGCTTAAATCTTGGGACAGGGGGAGCGAACACCGGGGAGCTGTTTTTT
NA	TRBJ1-6	TRBV6-1	NA	CASSEPSGSPLHF	TGTGCCAGCAGTGAACCCAGTGGTTCACCCCTCCACTTT
TRBD2	TRBJ2-5	TRBV5-5	NA	CASSLGLTGGETQYF	TGTGCCAGCAGCTTGGGGCTCACGGGGGGAGAGACCCAGTACTTC
TRBD1	TRBJ1-2	TRBV2	NA	CASSTGQYYGYTF	TGTGCCAGCAGTACGGGACAGTACTATGGCTACACCTTC
NA	TRBJ1-5	TRBV3-1/TRBV3-2	NA	CASSRTGFDQPQHF	TGTGCCAGCAGCCGCACAGGGTTTGATCAGCCCCAGCATTTT
NA	TRBJ2-1	TRBV24-1	NA	CATSVHFEQFF	TGTGCCACCAGTGTACATTTTGAGCAGTTCTTC
TRBD1	TRBJ2-5	TRBV11-2	NA	CASSSTGDGETQYF	TGTGCCAGCAGCTCGACAGGGGACGGAGAGACCCAGTACTTC
TRBD1	TRBJ1-5	TRBV5-6	NA	CASSITGVSNQSQHF	TGTGCCAGCAGTATTACAGGGGTCTCCAATCAGTCCCAGCATTTT
NA	TRBJ2-1	TRBV18	NA	CASSPIIYNEQFF	TGTGCCAGCTCACCAATAATATACAATGAGCAGTTCTTC
NA	TRBJ1-2	TRBV7-9	NA	CASSSDSRGYGYTF	TGTGCCAGCAGCTCGGACTCAAGAGGGTATGGCTACACCTTC
TRBD1	TRBJ1-1	TRBV5-4	NA	CASSPGGQGGITNTEAFF	TGTGCCAGCAGCCCTGGTGGGCAGGGGGGCATCACGAACACTGAAGCTTTCTTT
TRBD2	TRBJ2-1	TRBV3-1/TRBV3-2	NA	CASSQDGGGFGNEQFF	TGTGCCAGCAGCCAAGACGGGGGAGGGTTCGGGAATGAGCAGTTCTTC
TRBD2	TRBJ2-3	TRBV7-8	NA	CASSPRTSGVPGDTQYF	TGTGCCAGCAGTCCTCGGACTAGCGGGGTCCCGGGGGATACGCAGTATTTT
NA	TRBJ2-1	TRBV3-1/TRBV3-2	NA	CASRPQRSDEQFF	TGTGCCAGCAGGCCCCAAAGAAGCGATGAGCAGTTCTTC
NA	TRBJ1-6	TRBV6-5	NA	CASSLQTAYNSPLHF	TGTGCCAGCAGTTTACAGACGGCTTATAATTCACCCCTCCACTTT
TRBD1	TRBJ2-1	TRBV11-3	NA	CASSPRPGQTYNEQFF	TGTGCCAGCAGCCCTCGCCCGGGACAGACCTACAATGAGCAGTTCTTC
NA	TRBJ2-7	TRBV11-2	NA	CASSLLFEQYF	TGTGCCAGCAGCTTACTGTTCGAGCAGTACTTC
TRBD1	TRBJ1-2	TRBV4-1	few	CASGAGTGDGYTF	TGCGCCAGCGGGGCCGGGACAGGGGATGGCTACACCTTC
NA	TRBJ2-1	TRBV4-1	NA	CARVPRAAGNEQFF	TGCGCCAGGGTCCCGAGGGCCGCTGGGAATGAGCAGTTCTTC
NA	TRBJ1-1	TRBV29-1	once	CSVAPAGRLNTEAFF	TGCAGCGTCGCTCCGGCAGGGCGACTGAACACTGAAGCTTTCTTT
NA	TRBJ2-7	TRBV19	NA	CASSGRGAYEQYF	TGTGCCAGTAGTGGGCGGGGAGCCTACGAGCAGTACTTC
NA	TRBJ2-7	TRBV7-6	once	CASSLETTYEQYF	TGTGCCAGCAGCTTAGAGACTACTTACGAGCAGTACTTC
NA	TRBJ2-3	TRBV11-1	NA	CASSQGQPPGNTQYF	TGTGCCAGCAGCCAAGGGCAGCCTCCAGGGAATACGCAGTATTTT
NA	TRBJ2-3	TRBV10-3	NA	CAISLTTDTQYF	TGTGCCATCAGTCTAACCACAGATACGCAGTATTTT
NA	TRBJ2-1	TRBV5-1	NA	CASSSQQGSGEQFF	TGCGCCAGCAGCTCCCAGCAGGGGTCGGGTGAGCAGTTCTTC
NA	TRBJ2-5	TRBV15	NA	CATSRGLARRVKETQYF	TGTGCCACCAGCAGAGGGCTAGCGAGACGCGTAAAAGAGACCCAGTACTTC
TRBD1	TRBJ2-7	TRBV7-9	NA	CASSSGTGLEEQYF	TGTGCCAGCAGCTCCGGGACAGGGCTCGAAGAGCAGTACTTC
TRBD2	TRBJ2-1	TRBV10-3	NA	CAINLAGGNEQFF	TGTGCCATCAATCTAGCGGGGGGGAATGAGCAGTTCTTC
NA	TRBJ2-3	TRBV4-1	NA	CASSQVPYTDTQYF	TGCGCCAGCAGCCAAGTCCCCTACACAGATACGCAGTATTTT
TRBD2	TRBJ2-3	TRBV7-8	NA	CASSLSGGAGGTPTDTQYF	TGTGCCAGCAGCTTGTCGGGCGGTGCGGGAGGGACCCCCACAGATACGCAGTATTTT
TRBD1	TRBJ2-5	TRBV19	NA	CASKSGQGRVETQYF	TGTGCCAGTAAGAGCGGACAGGGGAGAGTCGAGACCCAGTACTTC
TRBD2	TRBJ2-1	TRBV19	NA	CASSSAGGFYNEQFF	TGTGCCAGTAGTTCAGCGGGGGGATTTTACAATGAGCAGTTCTTC
TRBD1	TRBJ2-7	TRBV18	NA	CASSPPDRGVSYEQYF	TGTGCCAGCTCACCACCTGACAGGGGGGTCTCCTACGAGCAGTACTTC
TRBD1	TRBJ1-3	TRBV7-9	NA	CASSSPTGGFSGNTIYF	TGTGCCAGCAGCTCCCCGACAGGGGGTTTCTCTGGAAACACCATATATTTT
NA	TRBJ1-3	TRBV3-1/TRBV3-2	NA	CASSPSQLGGGAGNTIYF	TGTGCCAGCAGCCCCAGTCAACTTGGGGGGGGAGCTGGAAACACCATATATTTT
NA	TRBJ2-2	TRBV27	NA	CASSLQQSTGELFF	TGTGCCAGCAGCTTGCAACAGAGCACCGGGGAGCTGTTTTTT
NA	TRBJ2-5	TRBV23-1	NA	CASSQSVANRDFPRTQYF	TGCGCCAGCAGTCAATCGGTGGCCAACCGGGACTTCCCTCGGACCCAGTACTTC
NA	TRBJ2-3	TRBV4-1	NA	CASSQVARGADTQYF	TGCGCCAGCAGCCAAGTCGCCAGAGGCGCAGATACGCAGTATTTT
NA	TRBJ2-7	TRBV2	NA	CASKLDYEQYF	TGTGCCAGCAAGCTAGACTACGAGCAGTACTTC